This TCR beta chain appears in the sequencing data of a study of radiation and T cells in renal cell carcinoma. In the study overall: Nephrectomy followed 15 Gy stereotactic body radiation by 4 weeks. Whole-study results and caveats: From baseline, blood top tumor clonotypes peaked at 2 weeks post-radiation.

Only in-frame clones appear in the TCRdb table, and some are missing; sequencing was by immunoSEQ multiplex PCR. The table records 95,000 to 150,000 clones, about four fifths of them present only once. On this clone: Its antigen is undetermined.

The sample's time point: baseline pretreatment blood. Described treatment: 15 Gy SBRT to primary tumor, nephrectomy 4 weeks later. Radiation-treated patients gave blood at baseline, week 2 and week 4. This renal cell carcinoma was of the clear cell type. Germline V gene lookup returns CDR1 MNHEY and CDR2 SVGAGI. The CDR3 contains 15 residues. Trimming took 4 bases from V and 5 from J, leaving 12 bases between them. The starting material was blood, obtained from a patient whose treatment included radiotherapy and nephrectomy. The sequence was collected from an older woman with renal cell carcinoma. The rearrangement uses TRBV6-5 and TRBJ1-6; D not certain. In nucleotides, the CDR3 is TGTGCCAGCAGTTTGGACCCTAGGGATAATTCACCCCTCCACTTT. Its protein product is CASSLDPRDNSPLHF.